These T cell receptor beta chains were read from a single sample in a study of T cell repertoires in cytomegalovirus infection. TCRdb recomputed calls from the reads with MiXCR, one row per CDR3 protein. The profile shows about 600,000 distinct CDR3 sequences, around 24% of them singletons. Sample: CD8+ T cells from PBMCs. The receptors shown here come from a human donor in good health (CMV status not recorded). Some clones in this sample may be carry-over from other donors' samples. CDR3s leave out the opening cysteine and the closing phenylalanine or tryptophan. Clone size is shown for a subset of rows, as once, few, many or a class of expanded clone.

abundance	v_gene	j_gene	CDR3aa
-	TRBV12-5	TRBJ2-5	ASGLVRGLEETQY
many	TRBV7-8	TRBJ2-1	ASSPKASGYNEQF
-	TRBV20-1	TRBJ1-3	SATVQGLSGNTIY
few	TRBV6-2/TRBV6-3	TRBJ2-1	TPASGGARNEQF
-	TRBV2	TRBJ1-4	ASSSLRWEKLF
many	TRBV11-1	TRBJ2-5	ASSSRASQETQY
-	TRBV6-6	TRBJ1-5	VSSLSGEGQPQH
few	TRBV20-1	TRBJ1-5	SAAARDRLNQPQH
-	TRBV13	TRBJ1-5	ASSLFGGGGSNQPQH
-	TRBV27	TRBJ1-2	ASSSASGHLYGYT
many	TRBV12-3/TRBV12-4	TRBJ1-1	ASSVRGDTEAF
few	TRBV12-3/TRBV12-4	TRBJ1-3	ASRDRASGNTIY
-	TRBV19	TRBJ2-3	ASSTYLAGARTDTQY
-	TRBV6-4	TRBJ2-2	ASSIQANTGELF
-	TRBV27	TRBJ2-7	ASRASSGMYRQY
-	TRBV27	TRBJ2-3	ASSPSAGESTDTQY
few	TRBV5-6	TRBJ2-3	ATQSGQGADTQY
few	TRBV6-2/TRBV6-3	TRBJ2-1	ASSLRTGGAGSYNEQF
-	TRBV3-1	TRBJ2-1	ASSQPNEQF
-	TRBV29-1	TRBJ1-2	SVSLGTDNNYGYT
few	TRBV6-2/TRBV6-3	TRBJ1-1	ASSHGKGLTEAF
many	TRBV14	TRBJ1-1	ASSPPLGTEAF
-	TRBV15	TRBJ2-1	ATSKDRGLYNEQF
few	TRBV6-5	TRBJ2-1	ASSLDSPANEQF
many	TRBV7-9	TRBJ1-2	ASSADRDYGYT
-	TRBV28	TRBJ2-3	ASSFPREISPGTSAWDTQY
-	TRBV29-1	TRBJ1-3	SVMWVSGNTIY
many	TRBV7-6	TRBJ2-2	ASSLAAGTGNTGELF
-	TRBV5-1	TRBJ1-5	ASSVTGDSNQPQH
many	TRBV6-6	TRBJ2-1	ASSSGNNEQF
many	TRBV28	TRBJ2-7	ASSFSRRIYEQY
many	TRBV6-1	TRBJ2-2	ASRTGTSGK
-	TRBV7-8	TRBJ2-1	ASSPSRLEPNEQF
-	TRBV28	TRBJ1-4	ASSLLLTGTNEKLF
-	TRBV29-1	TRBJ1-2	SVGPVGYGYT